The 26 T cell receptor beta chains given below trace back to one sample, sequenced in a study of blood T cell repertoires in COVID-19. Assay: immunoSEQ multiplex PCR; the TCRdb copy retains only in-frame clones and omits some. The profile shows about 74,000 clones, almost 90% of them singletons. The sequenced sample was peripheral blood. These receptor sequences come from an elderly woman with active or convalescent COVID-19.

The V and J genes are TRBV11-3 and TRBJ2-1; 8 bases line up with TRBD1. CDR3 length: 13 amino acids. V shed 5 bases and J 7 bases; nucleotides not matched to a gene: 4. Germline values: CDR1 SGHNT, CDR2 YENEEA. DNA of the CDR3: TGTGCCAGCAGCACCAGGGGGCGGAATGAGCAGTTCTTC. The encoded protein is CASSTRGRNEQFF.

This chain joins TRBV4-1 and TRBJ2-2, with 7 bases that match TRBD2. CDR3 size: 16 residues. After removal of 0 bases from V and 5 bases from J, the junction contained 6 bases not matched to a gene. Germline CDR1 reads MGHRA; CDR2 reads YSYEKL. CDR3 sequence reads: CASSQDRGAGTGELFF. In DNA, the CDR3 is TGCGCCAGCAGCCAAGATCGAGGAGCGGGAACCGGGGAGCTGTTTTTT.

This clone was picked up one time. V is TRBV3-1 (or the pseudogene TRBV3-2) and J is TRBJ2-4; D may be TRBD1 (5 bases). Germline V gene data show CDR1 as LGHDT and CDR2 as YNNKEL (reference sequence). Trimming took off 1 base at V and 0 bases at J, with 13 bases between the two ends. The CDR3 is 17 amino acids. CDR3 nucleotides: TGTGCCAGCAGCCAAGCAGGGTTAACGGTAGCCAAAAACATTCAGTACTTC. Translation gives CASSQAGLTVAKNIQYF.

The chain is built from TRBV7-9 and TRBJ2-5; 7 nucleotides align to TRBD2. This CDR3 comprises 12 residues. The trim removed 9 bases at V and 4 bases at J, leaving 5 bases unmatched. The V gene's germline CDR1 is SEHNR and CDR2 FQNEAQ (reference sequence). Written as DNA, the CDR3 is TGTGCCAGTACGACTAGCAGAGAGACCCAGTACTTC. Amino acids: CASTTSRETQYF.

J is TRBJ2-7 and V is TRBV6-6; a weak D match, TRBD2 (5 bases). This CDR3 has 14 amino acids. Between the trimmed V and J ends, which lost 5 bases and 7 bases, there was a span of 18 bases. Germline loops: CDR1 MNHNY, CDR2 SVGAGI (reference sequence). As DNA, the CDR3 is TGTGCCAGCAGTCAGCAAGGACTGGGAAAAGAGCAGTACTTC. Residues: CASSQQGLGKEQYF.

CDR3 coding DNA: TGTGCCAGCAGCTTAGGACAGGGGGCGAGGAATTCACCCCTCCACTTT. The encoded protein is CASSLGQGARNSPLHF. The rearrangement uses TRBV7-2 and TRBJ1-6; 10 bases match TRBD1. Germline V CDR1 and CDR2: SGHTA, FQGNSA. CDR3 length equals 16 residues. Trimming at V came to 1 base and at J to 7 bases, leaving 4 bases not matched to a gene.

This chain links TRBV19 with TRBJ1-4; unclear D gene. This CDR3 spans 12 amino acids. Germline-derived CDR1 and CDR2 are LNHDA and SQIVND (reference sequence). Trimming removed 8 bases at V and 8 bases at J, with 12 bases between. Here the CDR3 reads CASGSIQEKLFF. The CDR3 DNA reads TGTGCCAGTGGTTCGATACAGGAAAAACTGTTTTTT.

J is TRBJ2-5 and V is TRBV29-1; D unclear. Germline CDR1 reads SQVTM; CDR2 reads ANQGSEA. Trimming removed 5 bases from V and 5 bases from J, with 21 bases in between. The CDR3 contains 15 residues. CDR3 sequence reads: CSVLGSSRSRETQYF. The CDR3 DNA reads as TGCAGCGTTTTAGGTAGTAGTAGGAGTCGGGAGACCCAGTACTTC.

The rearrangement joins TRBV7-9 to TRBJ1-1, with D tentatively TRBD1 (5 bases). The CDR3 consists of 13 residues. The V gene's germline CDR1 is SEHNR and CDR2 FQNEAQ (reference sequence). V was cut by 1 base and J by 9 bases, with 12 bases left in between. The CDR3 DNA reads TGTGCCAGCAGCTTAGACGTGACAGATAAAGCTTTCTTT. Residues: CASSLDVTDKAFF.

J is TRBJ1-3 and V is TRBV5-6; 10 bases are a match to TRBD1. The V gene's germline CDR1 is SGHDT and CDR2 YYEEEE. J gave up 2 bases and V 4 bases, and 3 bases lay outside the gene matches. This CDR3 has 15 residues. The CDR3 region has the DNA TGTGCCAGCAGCCCGGGGACAGGGGCTGGAAACACCATATATTTT. Amino acid sequence: CASSPGTGAGNTIYF.

The chain uses TRBV5-6 and TRBJ2-5; 11 nucleotides align to TRBD2. The CDR3 has 16 amino acids. V was clipped by 4 bases and J by 4 bases; unmatched bases: 9. Germline CDR1 reads SGHDT; CDR2 reads YYEEEE. CDR3 residues: CASSPGSGRARETQYF. CDR3 bases: TGTGCCAGCAGCCCCGGTAGCGGGAGGGCCCGAGAGACCCAGTACTTC.

The chain carries TRBV30 and TRBJ2-4, with TRBD1 as a possible D gene (6 bases). CDR1 is GTSNPN and CDR2 is SVGIG in the germline V gene (reference sequence). Trimming stripped 2 bases from V and 4 bases from J, with 18 bases between. This CDR3 is built from 16 residues. The CDR3 nucleotides are TGTGCCTGGAGTCACTTATGGGGGCCCCAAAAAAACATTCAGTACTTC. Translating it yields CAWSHLWGPQKNIQYF.

The chain carries TRBV9 and TRBJ2-2, with a weak D call TRBD2 (5 bases). Germline V lookup: CDR1 SGDLS, CDR2 YYNGEE. The CDR3 is 18 residues long. V dropped 0 bases and J dropped 2 bases, with 17 bases sitting between them. The CDR3 DNA reads TGTGCCAGCAGCGTAGGATTCCCGGGGATAACCAACACCGGGGAGCTGTTTTTT. It encodes CASSVGFPGITNTGELFF.

This sequence joins TRBV27 and TRBJ1-4; D perhaps matches TRBD1 (5 bases). V shed 5 bases and J shed 0 bases, with 16 bases lying between them. The CDR3 has 17 amino acids. Germline lookup yields CDR1 MNHEY and CDR2 SMNVEV (reference sequence). DNA of the CDR3: TGTGCCAGCAGTCGACGACAGATACCAGCAACTAATGAAAAACTGTTTTTT. This gives the protein CASSRRQIPATNEKLFF.

The chain couples TRBV19 to TRBJ2-7; tentative D call: TRBD2 (6 bases). Trimming removed 4 bases from V and 2 bases from J, with 12 bases in between. The CDR3 totals 14 residues. The V gene's germline CDR1 is LNHDA and CDR2 SQIVND (reference sequence). CDR3 sequence: CASSTGTAAYEQYF. The CDR3 DNA follows: TGTGCCAGTAGTACCGGGACTGCGGCCTACGAGCAGTACTTC.

The CDR3 nucleotides are TGTGCCAGCAGCCCCTTGGTAGCGGGGAGTTCAGATACGCAGTATTTT. It yields the protein CASSPLVAGSSDTQYF. J is TRBJ2-3 and V is TRBV3-1 (or the pseudogene TRBV3-2); 8 nucleotides line up with TRBD2. This CDR3 is 16 amino acids long. Germline V gene lookup returns CDR1 LGHDT and CDR2 YNNKEL (reference sequence). Unmatched junction bases numbered 10, after V lost 4 bases and J lost 4 bases.

V and J are TRBV5-6 and TRBJ1-3, with D tentatively TRBD1 (6 bases). Trimming cost V 3 bases and J 0 bases, with 10 bases left between them. Germline V gene lookup returns CDR1 SGHDT and CDR2 YYEEEE. This CDR3 is built from 15 residues. The DNA for the CDR3 is TGTGCCAGCAGCTCCCGGGACACCTCTGGAAACACCATATATTTT. Translating gives CASSSRDTSGNTIYF.

The chain has TRBV28 and TRBJ1-1; D ambiguous. With 1 base removed from V and 8 bases from J, the gap between germline ends came to 14 bases. The germline gives CDR1 MDHEN, CDR2 SYDVKM. The CDR3 covers 14 residues. The CDR3 nucleotides are TGTGCCAGCAGTTTATATCACAGCCCTCAAGAAGCTTTCTTT. This gives the protein CASSLYHSPQEAFF. Looking up the rest from reference TRBV28 and TRBJ1-1 gives the full variable domain: DVKVTQSSRYLVKRTGEKVFLECVQDMDHENMFWYRQDPGLGLRLIYFSYDVKMKEKGDIPEGYSVSREKKERFSLILESASTNQTSMYLCASSLYHSPQEAFFGQGTRLTVV.

The V gene is TRBV11-2, the J gene TRBJ1-3; possibly TRBD1 for D (5 bases). V was cut by 1 base and J by 2 bases, with 9 bases left in between. CDR3 length: 15 residues. The V gene's germline CDR1 is SGHAT and CDR2 FQNNGV. CDR3 sequence: CASSLVSGTGNTIYF. DNA for the CDR3: TGTGCCAGCAGCTTAGTATCAGGGACTGGAAACACCATATATTTT.

This chain links TRBV19 with TRBJ1-5; maybe TRBD1 (6 bases). This CDR3 is 17 amino acids long. Germline CDR1 and CDR2: LNHDA and SQIVND (reference sequence). V dropped 0 bases and J dropped 9 bases, with 21 bases sitting between them. Written as DNA, the CDR3 is TGTGCCAGTAGTATAGACCCCCCTCGGACAGTAGCAGGGCCCCAGCATTTT. Its protein is CASSIDPPRTVAGPQHF.

The V and J genes are TRBV6-4 and TRBJ2-2; D perhaps matches TRBD1 (6 bases). V dropped 5 bases and J dropped 4 bases, with 17 bases sitting between them. CDR1 is MRHNA and CDR2 is SNTAGT in the germline V gene. This CDR3 is built from 16 residues. The CDR3 nucleotides are TGTGCCAGCAGTCCACAGGGAATCGGGGTCACCGGGGAGCTGTTTTTT. This codes for CASSPQGIGVTGELFF.

The chain has TRBV9 and TRBJ1-4; weak D call: TRBD1 (5 bases). The CDR3 length is 14 residues. In germline, CDR1 is SGDLS, CDR2 YYNGEE. Trimming pared 1 base from V and 7 bases from J, leaving 11 bases between. CDR3 DNA: TGTGCCAGCAGCGTACGGGCCCAGGGTGAAAAACTGTTTTTT. It is translated as CASSVRAQGEKLFF.

The rearrangement joins TRBV5-8 to TRBJ1-5, with D unresolved. Trimming shortened V by 4 bases and J by 6 bases, and 8 bases separated the two germline ends. Germline CDR1 and CDR2: SGHTS and YDEGEE. The CDR3 totals 12 residues. The CDR3 loop is CASSVVSQPQHF. The CDR3 bases are TGTGCCAGCAGCGTGGTGAGTCAGCCCCAGCATTTT.

This chain joins TRBV30 and TRBJ2-7, with 8 nucleotides matching TRBD1. Germline V lookup: CDR1 GTSNPN, CDR2 SVGIG (reference sequence). The CDR3 has 16 residues. V was pared by 4 bases and J by 4 bases, with 15 bases of the junction left unmatched. The CDR3 is CAWTPAAGGINYEQYF. CDR3 DNA sequence: TGTGCCTGGACCCCGGCAGCAGGGGGCATTAATTACGAGCAGTACTTC.

This rearrangement joins TRBV19 to TRBJ1-2, with 7 bases matching TRBD1. The CDR3 loop spans 15 amino acids. The V and J ends lost 3 bases and 2 bases, in that order; junction bases with no gene match: 6. Germline V lookup: CDR1 LNHDA, CDR2 SQIVND (reference sequence). The CDR3 loop is CASSMETGYNYGYTF. The CDR3 bases are TGTGCCAGTAGTATGGAGACAGGGTACAACTATGGCTACACCTTC.

The chain couples TRBV10-1 to TRBJ2-1; a possible D gene is TRBD2 (7 bases). CDR1 is WNHNN and CDR2 is SYGVQD in the germline V gene (reference sequence). There are 14 residues in the CDR3. Trimming removed 4 bases at V and 2 bases at J, with 9 bases between. The CDR3 DNA reads TGCGCCAGCAGTGGGGGGGGCGCCTACAATGAGCAGTTCTTC. Amino acid sequence: CASSGGGAYNEQFF.